This T cell receptor beta chain appears in the sequencing data of a study of CD4 T cells in relation to SARS-CoV-2 and coronaviruses. Across the whole study: Shared crossreactive spike epitopes were mapped to their HLA restriction. Broader study findings: About 65% of donors had memory CD4+ clonotypes crossrecognizing SARS-CoV-2 and common cold coronavirus spike. The cross-reactivity analysis covered only spike protein, not other viral proteins. Memory recall responses, not primary responses primed in culture, are what the assay detects.

Points on this clone: Its specificity is not known.

Before the COVID-19 pandemic, during about 2010-2018, CD4+ T cells were taken from unexposed donors. Germline CDR1 MNHEY, CDR2 SMNVEV (reference sequence). This CDR3 spans 18 amino acids. V was pared by 3 bases and J by 3 bases, with 14 bases of the junction left unmatched. The table came from immunoSEQ multiplex PCR; TCRdb's copy has only in-frame clones and leaves some out. The table records about 59,000 clones, about nine tenths of them present only once. The rearrangement links TRBV27 to TRBJ2-3; TRBD2 aligns across 8 bases. Sequencing used memory CD4+ T cells from PBMCs. This clonotype was sampled from a human donor in good health. The CDR3 DNA reads as TGTGCCAGCAGTTTTGACTTCCCGGGAGGGCCTGAGACAGATACGCAGTATTTT. Its translation: CASSFDFPGGPETDTQYF.